Given below is one T cell receptor beta chain in context. The antigen is not known. The sample belongs to a study of graft-versus-host responses after intestinal transplantation. Overall study: Anti-thymocyte globulin induction, then tacrolimus and steroids for around 3 years, went to all recipients.

With 3 bases removed from V and 4 bases from J, the gap between germline ends came to 17 bases. The CDR3 is 15 residues long. CDR1 and CDR2 from the germline V gene are SGDLS and YYNGEE. The protocol was immunoSEQ multiplex PCR, while the TCRdb copy is restricted to in-frame clones and leaves out a portion. The sample holds about 70,000 clones, less than 95% seen once. General observations from the study: Circulating GvH clone levels at their peak were associated with HvG declines (early post-transplant). GvH clones appeared in recipient marrow, some first in ileum or blood. Those patients showing graft-donor T cell macrochimerism displayed high graft-versus-host to host-versus-graft clonal ratios in allografts.

The clonotype comes from a human donor who received an intestinal transplant. The starting material was unstimulated CD8+ T cells sorted from spleen or lymph node cells, obtained before intestinal transplant. This chain connects TRBV9 to TRBJ2-7; tentative D call: TRBD2 (5 bases). The CDR3 sequence: CASSDRPDGIYEQYF. Here the CDR3 DNA reads TGTGCCAGCAGCGACCGGCCAGACGGGATATACGAGCAGTACTTC.